This T cell receptor (beta chain) comes out of a study of blood T cell repertoires in COVID-19. Unmatched junction bases numbered 1, after V lost 2 bases and J lost 1 base. The CDR3 is 14 residues long. Germline CDR1 and CDR2: MNHEY and SVGAGI. Original methodology: Reference gene primer amplification in the assay estimated nucleated cell counts. Profiling relied on immunoSEQ multiplex PCR, and the TCRdb table lists in-frame clones only, not all of them. That table supplies the V and J calls and clone size; D and trimming were determined from the DNA. Seen here are approximately 200,000 clones, approximately 86% observed once, and the top ten hold around 2.3%.

The sample taken for sequencing was PBMCs or T cells enriched from blood (not recorded which). The chain couples TRBV6-5 to TRBJ1-1; 7 bases are shared with TRBD1. This TCR derives from a woman under 40 who had recovered from COVID-19. CDR3 amino acids: CASSYDRANTEAFF. Here the CDR3 DNA reads TGTGCCAGCAGTTACGACAGGGCGAACACTGAAGCTTTCTTT.